This T cell receptor (beta chain) appears in the sequencing data of a study of blood T cell repertoires in COVID-19. The assay was immunoSEQ multiplex PCR, and TCRdb's table has in-frame clones only and misses some. Here the sample spans about 160,000 clones, roughly 80% being singletons. CDR3 length: 18 amino acids. Germline CDR1 is SGHAT and CDR2 is FQNNGV. Losses at the gene ends were 3 bases for V and 4 bases for J; bases not matched to a gene: 8. Sequencing was done on a sample of peripheral blood. The TCR comes from a man aged 65 to 85 with acute or convalescent COVID-19. This rearrangement joins TRBV11-2 to TRBJ2-4; 14 positions agree with TRBD2. The chain's CDR3 is CASSLEKGLAGEKNIQYF. For the CDR3, the DNA is TGTGCCAGCAGCTTGGAAAAGGGACTAGCGGGGGAAAAAAACATTCAGTACTTC.